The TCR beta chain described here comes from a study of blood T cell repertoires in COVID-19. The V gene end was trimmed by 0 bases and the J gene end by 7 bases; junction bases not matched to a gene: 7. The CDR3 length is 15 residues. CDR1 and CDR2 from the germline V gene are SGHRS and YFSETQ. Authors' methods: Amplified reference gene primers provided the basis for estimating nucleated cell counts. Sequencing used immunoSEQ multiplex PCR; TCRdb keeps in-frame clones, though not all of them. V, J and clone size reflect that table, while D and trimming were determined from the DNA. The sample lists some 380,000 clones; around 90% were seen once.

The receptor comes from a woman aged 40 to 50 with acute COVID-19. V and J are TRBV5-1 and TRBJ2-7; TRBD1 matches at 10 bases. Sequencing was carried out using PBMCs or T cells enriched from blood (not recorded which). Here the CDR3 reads CASSLVGQGGLEQYF. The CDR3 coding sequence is TGCGCCAGCAGCTTGGTTGGACAGGGGGGCTTAGAGCAGTACTTC.